This T cell receptor beta chain originates from a study of regulatory T cells in long-lasting Graves disease. Study details: Graves' patients diagnosed newly had used antithyroid drugs under 3 months. Study results and limitations: Compared with new cases, persistent Graves' patients showed reduced TCR diversity. When disease was persistent, TRBV28, TRBJ1-2 and TRBJ2-5 were the favored segments.

Trimming cost V 0 bases and J 0 bases, with 8 bases left between them. The germline V gene encodes CDR1 LGHNA and CDR2 YSLEER. The CDR3 totals 15 residues. Construction of TCR beta libraries relied on iRepertoire HTBI primers and on Arm-PCR targeting CDR3 regions. TCRdb re-analysed the multiplex PCR reads in MiXCR, keeping a single row per CDR3 protein. This table has more than 450,000 distinct CDR3 sequences, 12% appearing once. Only a few counts were recorded for this clonotype. Its antigen remains unidentified. As to time point: newly diagnosed GD, antithyroid drugs for less than 3 months. RNA isolated from PBMCs was used to make the TCR library. These data are also associated with another study on T cells in Graves' hyperthyroidism and ophthalmopathy.

This TCR was sampled from a woman under 40 with Graves disease. The chain links TRBV4-3 to TRBJ1-1; the D is unclear. Here the sequenced sample was peripheral blood mononuclear cells (PBMCs), taken at new diagnosis, from a patient treated with antithyroid drugs. The CDR3 spells CASSQDSPMNTEAFF. The CDR3 DNA is TGCGCCAGCAGCCAAGATTCCCCAATGAACACTGAAGCTTTCTTT.